This is a list of T cell receptor beta chains from one sample in a study of T-cell memory formation after mild COVID-19. Via MiXCR, TCRdb re-called the 5' RACE reads, giving one row per CDR3 protein. The table lists 150,000 to 200,000 distinct CDR3 sequences, roughly 31% of them singletons. Sequencing was carried out using PBMCs or a T cell subset sorted from them (not recorded which). All receptors derive from an adult woman who had mild COVID-19 (a few samples of this study predate the infection). Cell type and time point are not known. CDR3s include the opening cysteine and the closing phenylalanine or tryptophan. The D gene is left open where the match is weak. Size is stated for part of the rows, as once, few or many counts, or as a class when the clone is expanded.

clone_size: NA
v_call: TRBV7-9
cdr3_length: 15
d_call: NA
j_call: TRBJ2-2
cdr3_nt: TGTGCCAGCAGCTTATTAACCTCGAACACCGGGGAGCTGTTTTTT
cdr3_aa: CASSLLTSNTGELFF

clone_size: NA
v_call: TRBV14
cdr3_length: 12
d_call: NA
j_call: TRBJ2-1
cdr3_nt: TGTGCCAGCAGCGCGGCCGGCGATGAGCAGTTCTTC
cdr3_aa: CASSAAGDEQFF

clone_size: NA
v_call: TRBV21-1
cdr3_length: 15
d_call: NA
j_call: TRBJ2-7
cdr3_nt: TGTGCCAGCAGCACAAACCTGGCGGGAACCTACGAGCAGTACTTC
cdr3_aa: CASSTNLAGTYEQYF

clone_size: NA
v_call: TRBV14
cdr3_length: 14
d_call: TRBD1
j_call: TRBJ2-3
cdr3_nt: TGTGCCAGCAGCCAAACAGGGGTCACAGATACGCAGTATTTT
cdr3_aa: CASSQTGVTDTQYF

clone_size: once
v_call: TRBV5-5
cdr3_length: 15
d_call: NA
j_call: TRBJ2-5
cdr3_nt: TGTGCCAGCAGCTTGGGACAGGATCCCGCAGCGACCCAGTACTTC
cdr3_aa: CASSLGQDPAATQYF

clone_size: NA
v_call: TRBV24-1
cdr3_length: 15
d_call: NA
j_call: TRBJ2-2
cdr3_nt: TGTGCCACCAGTGATTTGGGACCACACACCGGGGAGCTGTTTTTT
cdr3_aa: CATSDLGPHTGELFF

clone_size: NA
v_call: TRBV15
cdr3_length: 14
d_call: TRBD1
j_call: TRBJ1-1
cdr3_nt: TGTGCCACCAGCAGAGATCCAGGGGGTTCTGAAGCTTTCTTT
cdr3_aa: CATSRDPGGSEAFF

clone_size: few
v_call: TRBV2
cdr3_length: 13
d_call: NA
j_call: TRBJ2-7
cdr3_nt: TGTGCCAGCAGCAAAGAGGGTAGACACGAGCAGTACTTC
cdr3_aa: CASSKEGRHEQYF

clone_size: NA
v_call: TRBV7-9
cdr3_length: 12
d_call: NA
j_call: TRBJ1-1
cdr3_nt: TGTGCCAGCAGCCCCAGGGTTACTGAAGCTTTCTTT
cdr3_aa: CASSPRVTEAFF

clone_size: few
v_call: TRBV19
cdr3_length: 13
d_call: NA
j_call: TRBJ1-1
cdr3_nt: TGTGCCAGTAGTAGGGGGAGATACACTGAAGCTTTCTTT
cdr3_aa: CASSRGRYTEAFF

clone_size: few
v_call: TRBV12-3/TRBV12-4
cdr3_length: 14
d_call: NA
j_call: TRBJ2-7
cdr3_nt: TGTGCCAGCAGTACCGGTCCCACTCCCGACGAGCAGTACTTC
cdr3_aa: CASSTGPTPDEQYF

clone_size: few
v_call: TRBV5-6
cdr3_length: 12
d_call: NA
j_call: TRBJ2-7
cdr3_nt: TGTGCCAGCAGCTTTGGGGGCTACGAGCAGTACTTC
cdr3_aa: CASSFGGYEQYF

clone_size: NA
v_call: TRBV20-1
cdr3_length: 14
d_call: NA
j_call: TRBJ1-1
cdr3_nt: TGCAGTGCTAGCTCGCGGGGCGTTATCACTGAAGCTTTCTTT
cdr3_aa: CSASSRGVITEAFF

clone_size: NA
v_call: TRBV24-1
cdr3_length: 11
d_call: TRBD1
j_call: TRBJ2-1
cdr3_nt: TGTGCCACCCGGGACAGGGGAAAGCAGTTCTTC
cdr3_aa: CATRDRGKQFF

clone_size: few
v_call: TRBV4-1
cdr3_length: 17
d_call: NA
j_call: TRBJ2-7
cdr3_nt: TGCGCCAGCAGCCAGTGGGACGGGGGGCCTAGCTCCTACGAGCAGTACTTC
cdr3_aa: CASSQWDGGPSSYEQYF

clone_size: NA
v_call: TRBV28
cdr3_length: 15
d_call: NA
j_call: TRBJ2-7
cdr3_nt: TGTGCCAGCAGTTTTACGGGGAGACTCTCCTACGAGCAGTACTTC
cdr3_aa: CASSFTGRLSYEQYF